This record concerns one TCR beta chain sequence. The V gene end was trimmed by 5 bases and the J gene end by 3 bases; junction bases not matched to a gene: 9. CDR3 length: 15 residues. Germline lookup yields CDR1 GTSNPN and CDR2 SVGIG (reference sequence). The data were taken from a study of CD8 T cells in Susac syndrome. An amount of RNA that ranged from roughly 0.5 to 1 ug was reverse transcribed with random hexamers. TCRdb re-called the immunoSEQ multiplex PCR reads with MiXCR, one entry per CDR3 protein. The table has about 210,000 distinct CDR3 sequences, about 94% seen once. V usage is TRBV30 and J usage is TRBJ1-5, with 8 bases identical to TRBD1. The sequence was collected from a human donor with Susac syndrome. Sequencing used CD4+ T cells from PBMCs. CDR3 bases: TGTGCCTGGTCACAGGGGGATTCCTCCAATCAGCCCCAGCATTTT. Translated, it gives CAWSQGDSSNQPQHF. The whole variable domain, filled in from reference TRBV30 and TRBJ1-5, reads SQTIHQWPATLVQPVGSPLSLECTVEGTSNPNLYWYRQAAGRGLQLLFYSVGIGQISSEVPQNLSASRPQDRQFILSSKKLLLSDSGFYLCAWSQGDSSNQPQHFGDGTRLSIL.